The 23 T cell receptor beta chains in this list originate from one sample, sequenced in a study of human T cells and chemical hapten exposure. From the RACE reads, TCRdb called clonotypes with MiXCR, one entry per CDR3 protein. This table holds about 120,000 distinct CDR3 sequences, 11% found once. Time point defined: patch test 3, about 24 weeks after DPC sensitization. The treatment was: therapeutic diphenylcyclopropenone sensitization with weekly scalp DPC. The starting material was whole blood, obtained in connection with sensitization to the hapten diphenylcyclopropenone (DPC). These receptors all stem from a woman aged 50 to 60 with alopecia areata. Some clones in this sample may be carry-over from other donors' samples.

The V call is TRBV5-1, the J call TRBJ2-3; TRBD1 is a possible D gene (5 bases). With 0 bases removed from V and 2 bases from J, the gap between germline ends came to 10 bases. The CDR3 runs 15 residues. CDR1 is SGHRS and CDR2 is YFSETQ in the germline V gene. Here the CDR3 reads CASSLGDSVTDTQYF. The CDR3 DNA reads as TGCGCCAGCAGCTTGGGAGACAGCGTCACAGATACGCAGTATTTT.

The gene calls are TRBV11-3 and TRBJ2-1, with 7 nucleotides matching TRBD2. The V segment lost 5 bases and the J segment 0 bases; nucleotides outside the gene matches: 4. CDR1 and CDR2 from the germline V gene are SGHNT and YENEEA. This CDR3 has 15 amino acids. The CDR3 sequence is CASSGRAGSYNEQFF. The CDR3, as DNA: TGTGCCAGCAGCGGGAGGGCGGGCTCCTACAATGAGCAGTTCTTC.

This clonotype has only a few counts. The rearrangement links TRBV27 to TRBJ2-5; D uncertain. The CDR3 spans 13 residues. V was clipped by 5 bases and J by 1 base, with 8 bases between them. In germline, CDR1 is MNHEY, CDR2 SMNVEV (reference sequence). As DNA, the CDR3 is TGTGCCAGCAGTCAGCTGCTCCAAGAGACCCAGTACTTC. The encoded protein is CASSQLLQETQYF.

The chain carries TRBV7-7 and TRBJ1-4, with a tentative D call TRBD1 (5 bases). CDR1 is SSHAT, CDR2 FNYEAQ, per germline (reference sequence). This CDR3 is built from 12 residues. CDR3 nucleotide sequence: TGTGCTGCCGGGCCCGGGGGTGAAAAACTGTTTTTT. This codes for CAAGPGGEKLFF. Based on the CDR3 plus reference TRBV7-7 and TRBJ1-4, the full variable domain is GAGVSQSPRYKVTKRGQDVTLRCDPISSHATLYWYQQALGQGPEFLTYFNYEAQPDKSGLPSDRFSAERPEGSISTLTIQRTEQRDSAMYRCAAGPGGEKLFFGSGTQLSVL.

J is TRBJ2-3 and V is TRBV20-1; D may match TRBD1 or TRBD2 (5 bases each). Trimming took 1 base from V and 4 from J, leaving 18 bases between them. Germline-derived CDR1 and CDR2 are DFQATT and SNEGSKA (reference sequence). CDR3 length equals 16 residues. This chain's CDR3 is CSARVGELKDPDTQYF. In nucleotides, the CDR3 is TGCAGTGCTAGAGTGGGGGAACTAAAGGACCCAGATACGCAGTATTTT.

CDR3 loop: CASSQVGPYNEQFF. The CDR3 bases are TGTGCCAGCAGCCAAGTCGGGCCCTACAATGAGCAGTTCTTC. The chain has TRBV14 and TRBJ2-1, with no clear D. Trimming took 1 base from V and 2 from J, leaving 6 bases between them. Germline-derived CDR1 and CDR2 are SGHDN and FVKESK. This CDR3 contains 14 residues. The full variable domain, with the rest looked up from reference TRBV14 and TRBJ2-1, is EAGVTQFPSHSVIEKGQTVTLRCDPISGHDNLYWYRRVMGKEIKFLLHFVKESKQDESGMPNNRFLAERTGGTYSTLKVQPAELEDSGVYFCASSQVGPYNEQFFGPGTRLTVL.

The chain carries TRBV4-2 and TRBJ1-5; 9 bases line up with TRBD1. Germline loops: CDR1 LGHNA, CDR2 YNFKEQ. The CDR3 contains 15 residues. The trim removed 1 base at V and 6 bases at J, leaving 4 bases unmatched. This CDR3 reads CASSQGGTGSQPQHF. The CDR3 DNA is TGTGCCAGCAGCCAAGGAGGGACAGGGTCTCAGCCCCAGCATTTT.

V gene TRBV7-9 combines with J gene TRBJ2-3, with 9 positions matching TRBD1. CDR3 size: 15 residues. The germline gives CDR1 SEHNR, CDR2 FQNEAQ (reference sequence). After removal of 2 bases from V and 5 bases from J, the junction contained 5 bases not matched to a gene. The CDR3 loop reads CASSLWTGERDTQYF. CDR3 nucleotide sequence: TGTGCCAGCAGCTTATGGACAGGGGAGAGAGATACGCAGTATTTT. The whole variable domain, filled in from reference TRBV7-9 and TRBJ2-3, reads DTGVSQNPRHKITKRGQNVTFRCDPISEHNRLYWYRQTLGQGPEFLTYFQNEAQLEKSRLLSDRFSAERPKGSFSTLEIQRTEQGDSAMYLCASSLWTGERDTQYFGPGTRLTVL.

The sample holds many counts of this clonotype. The V gene is TRBV11-2, the J gene TRBJ2-1; 12 bases align to TRBD2. In germline, CDR1 is SGHAT, CDR2 FQNNGV. The CDR3 has 15 amino acids. V lost 5 bases and J lost 8; bases outside the gene matches: 7. CDR3 loop: CASSRATSGRDEQFF. CDR3 bases: TGTGCCAGCAGCCGAGCGACTAGCGGGAGAGATGAGCAGTTCTTC.

This clonotype appeared many times. V is TRBV24-1 and J is TRBJ2-1; either TRBD1 or TRBD2 may fit D (5 bases each). Trimming stripped 3 bases from V and 5 bases from J, with 10 bases between. Germline V CDR1 and CDR2: KGHDR, SFDVKD. The CDR3 runs to 14 residues. CDR3 sequence: CATSDPGTHNEQFF. For the CDR3, the DNA is TGTGCCACCAGTGATCCCGGGACCCACAATGAGCAGTTCTTC.

This clonotype has at least ten counts. The V call is TRBV2, the J call TRBJ2-3; D is undetermined. The ends were cut back, 8 bases at V and 0 bases at J, with 9 bases in the middle. This CDR3 contains 13 residues. Germline CDR1 SNHLY, CDR2 FYNNEI. In nucleotides, the CDR3 is TGTGCCAGCTCGGGTGTAAGCACAGATACGCAGTATTTT. This sequence encodes CASSGVSTDTQYF.

J is TRBJ2-1 and V is TRBV29-1; TRBD2 aligns across 11 bases. Germline V lookup: CDR1 SQVTM, CDR2 ANQGSEA. Trimming at V came to 1 base and at J to 5 bases, leaving 1 base not matched to a gene. This CDR3 region has 14 residues. CDR3 sequence: CSVEGLAGHNEQFF. The CDR3 region has the DNA TGCAGCGTTGAAGGACTAGCGGGACACAATGAGCAGTTCTTC.

The chain links TRBV5-1 to TRBJ2-6; weak D call: TRBD1 (5 bases). The CDR3 sequence is 15 residues long. CDR1 SGHRS and CDR2 YFSETQ come from the germline V gene. V lost 2 bases, J lost 4 bases, and 10 bases lay in between. CDR3 bases: TGCGCCAGCAGCTTTTCAGGGCCCGGGGCCAACGTCCTGACTTTC. Protein: CASSFSGPGANVLTF.

This clonotype was seen a handful of times. The gene calls are TRBV21-1 and TRBJ1-4; the table calls TRBD1, which could not be checked here. TRBV21-1 is marked as a pseudogene. The CDR3 sequence is 16 residues long. The CDR3: CASSHRGAGTKEKLFF. CDR3 sequence (DNA): TGTGCCAGCAGCCACCGGGGGGCAGGAACGAAGGAAAAACTGTTTTTT.

V is TRBV4-3 and J is TRBJ2-1; 8 nucleotides agree with TRBD1. Germline lookup yields CDR1 LGHNA and CDR2 YSLEER. With 6 bases clipped from V and 7 bases from J, the junction kept 5 bases outside the gene matches. The CDR3 runs to 13 residues. The CDR3 coding sequence is TGCGCCAGCAGTCAACAGGGGGAGAATGAGCAGTTCTTC. As protein: CASSQQGENEQFF.

The CDR3 nucleotides are TGTGCCAGCAGTGCCCCCCGGGGGGTCCACGAGCAGTACTTC. Protein product: CASSAPRGVHEQYF. V gene TRBV2 combines with J gene TRBJ2-7; 7 bases are shared with TRBD2. CDR1 and CDR2 (germline): SNHLY, FYNNEI. Trimming removed 4 bases from V and 5 bases from J; junction bases left unmatched: 8. This CDR3 region has 14 residues.

The CDR3, as DNA: TGTGCCACCAGTCCCGGGACATTTAGCACAGATACGCAGTATTTT. It codes for CATSPGTFSTDTQYF. The V and J genes are TRBV24-1 and TRBJ2-3; TRBD1 is a possible D gene (6 bases). V lost 6 bases and J 0 bases, leaving 12 bases between the germline ends. The germline V gene has CDR1 KGHDR and CDR2 SFDVKD. There are 15 residues in the CDR3.

The rearrangement joins TRBV5-6 to TRBJ1-3; D is unresolved. V was shortened by 1 base and J by 2 bases, with 10 bases between the two germline ends. CDR3 length: 15 residues. CDR1 is SGHDT and CDR2 is YYEEEE in the germline V gene. CDR3 coding DNA: TGTGCCAGCAGCTTGATATCGGCACCTGGAAACACCATATATTTT. It encodes CASSLISAPGNTIYF.

This clonotype was picked up many times. The chain has TRBV3-1 and TRBJ1-2, with D uncertain. The ends were cut back, 5 bases at V and 1 base at J, with 5 bases in the middle. Germline V gives CDR1 LGHDT, CDR2 YNNKEL (reference sequence). CDR3 size: 12 residues. The CDR3 nucleotides are TGTGCCAGCAGCGAATTTAACTATGGCTACACCTTC. Translated, it gives CASSEFNYGYTF.

The chain is built from TRBV28 and TRBJ2-5; TRBD2 aligns across 9 bases. Germline CDR1 and CDR2: MDHEN and SYDVKM. CDR3 length: 15 amino acids. With 7 bases clipped from V and 2 bases from J, the junction kept 8 bases outside the gene matches. CDR3 protein: CASTRLAGPQETQYF. The CDR3 nucleotides are TGTGCCAGCACCCGTCTAGCGGGGCCGCAAGAGACCCAGTACTTC.

This clonotype was seen a few times. The rearrangement uses TRBV29-1 and TRBJ1-1; weak D call: TRBD1 (6 bases). Germline-derived CDR1 and CDR2 are SQVTM and ANQGSEA. With 5 bases removed from V and 0 bases from J, the gap between germline ends came to 16 bases. This CDR3 is built from 15 residues. The CDR3 nucleotides are TGCAGCGTTCCGCCACCGGGGGACATGAACACTGAAGCTTTCTTT. It yields the protein CSVPPPGDMNTEAFF.

The rearrangement uses TRBV7-2 and TRBJ2-2; maybe TRBD2 (6 bases). Germline values: CDR1 SGHTA, CDR2 FQGNSA. This CDR3 has 15 residues. Trimming left V 7 bases short and J 0 bases short, with 12 bases between. The CDR3 loop reads CASKVGGSNTGELFF. The CDR3 nucleotides are TGTGCCAGCAAGGTGGGGGGATCGAACACCGGGGAGCTGTTTTTT.

The chain couples TRBV6-2 or TRBV6-3 to TRBJ2-7, with 7 bases aligning to TRBD2. There are 16 residues in the CDR3. After removal of 8 bases from V and 5 bases from J, the junction contained 18 bases not matched to a gene. Germline CDR1 and CDR2: MNHEY and SVGEGT. CDR3 DNA sequence: TGTGCCAGCTCTGAAGCCGGCGGGGGTGGACCCGACGAGCAGTACTTC. Translated, it gives CASSEAGGGGPDEQYF.